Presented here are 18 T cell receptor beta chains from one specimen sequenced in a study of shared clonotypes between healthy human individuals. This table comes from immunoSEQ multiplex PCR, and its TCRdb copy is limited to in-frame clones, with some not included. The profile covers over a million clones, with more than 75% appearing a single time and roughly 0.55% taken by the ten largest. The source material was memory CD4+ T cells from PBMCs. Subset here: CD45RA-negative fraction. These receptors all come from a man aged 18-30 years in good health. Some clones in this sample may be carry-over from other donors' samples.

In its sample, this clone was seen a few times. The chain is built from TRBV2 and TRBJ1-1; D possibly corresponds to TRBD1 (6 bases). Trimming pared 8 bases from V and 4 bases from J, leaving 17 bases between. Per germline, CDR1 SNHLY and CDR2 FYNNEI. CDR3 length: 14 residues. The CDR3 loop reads CASGGTGPVTEAFF. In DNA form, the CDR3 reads TGTGCCAGCGGAGGCACAGGGCCCGTCACTGAAGCTTTCTTT.

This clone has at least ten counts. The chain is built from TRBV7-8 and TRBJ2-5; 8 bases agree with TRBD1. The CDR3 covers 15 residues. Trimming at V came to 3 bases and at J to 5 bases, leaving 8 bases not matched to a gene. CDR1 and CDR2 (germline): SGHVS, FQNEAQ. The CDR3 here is CASSFLAGGGETQYF. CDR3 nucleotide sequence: TGTGCCAGCAGCTTCCTCGCAGGGGGCGGGGAGACCCAGTACTTC.

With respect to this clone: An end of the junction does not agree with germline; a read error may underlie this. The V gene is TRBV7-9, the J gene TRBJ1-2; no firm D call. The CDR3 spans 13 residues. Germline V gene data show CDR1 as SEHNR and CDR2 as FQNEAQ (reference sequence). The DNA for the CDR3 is TGTGCCAGCAGGTACGAGAATTCCTATGGCCACACCTTC. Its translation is CASRYENSYGHTF.

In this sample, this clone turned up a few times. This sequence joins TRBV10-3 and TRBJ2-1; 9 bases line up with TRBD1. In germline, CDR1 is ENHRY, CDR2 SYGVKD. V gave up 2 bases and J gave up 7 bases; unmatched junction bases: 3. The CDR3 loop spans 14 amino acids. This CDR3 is CAISEGTGLNEQFF. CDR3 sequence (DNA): TGTGCCATCAGTGAGGGGACAGGGCTAAATGAGCAGTTCTTC.

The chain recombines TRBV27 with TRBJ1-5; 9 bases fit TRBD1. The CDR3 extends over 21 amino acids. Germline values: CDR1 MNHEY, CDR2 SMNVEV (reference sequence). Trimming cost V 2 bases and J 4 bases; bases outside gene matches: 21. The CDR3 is CASSLATPSSGGTGNNQPQHF. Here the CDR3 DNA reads TGTGCCAGCAGTTTAGCGACTCCTAGTTCAGGCGGGACAGGGAATAATCAGCCCCAGCATTTT.

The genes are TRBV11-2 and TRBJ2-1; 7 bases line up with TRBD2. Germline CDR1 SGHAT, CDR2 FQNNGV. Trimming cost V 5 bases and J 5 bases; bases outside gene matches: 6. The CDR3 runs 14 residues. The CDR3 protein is CASSPSGPNNEQFF. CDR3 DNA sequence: TGTGCCAGCAGCCCTAGCGGACCTAACAATGAGCAGTTCTTC. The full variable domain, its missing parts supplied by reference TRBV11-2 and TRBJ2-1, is EAGVAQSPRYKIIEKRQSVAFWCNPISGHATLYWYQQILGQGPKLLIQFQNNGVVDDSQLPKDRFSAERLKGVDSTLKIQPAKLEDSAVYLCASSPSGPNNEQFFGPGTRLTVL.

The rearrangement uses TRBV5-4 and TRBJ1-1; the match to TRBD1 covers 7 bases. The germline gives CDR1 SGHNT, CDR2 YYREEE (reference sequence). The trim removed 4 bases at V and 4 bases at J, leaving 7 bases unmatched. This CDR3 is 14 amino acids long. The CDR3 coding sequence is TGTGCCAGCAGCCTCGACAGGGCGGGCACTGAAGCTTTCTTT. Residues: CASSLDRAGTEAFF.

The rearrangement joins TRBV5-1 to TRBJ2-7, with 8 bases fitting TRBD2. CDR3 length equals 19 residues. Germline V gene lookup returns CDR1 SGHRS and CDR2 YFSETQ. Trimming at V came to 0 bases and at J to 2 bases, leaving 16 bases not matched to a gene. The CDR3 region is CASSLAQKAAGASPYEQYF. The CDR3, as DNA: TGCGCCAGCAGCTTGGCCCAGAAAGCAGCGGGAGCGAGTCCCTACGAGCAGTACTTC.

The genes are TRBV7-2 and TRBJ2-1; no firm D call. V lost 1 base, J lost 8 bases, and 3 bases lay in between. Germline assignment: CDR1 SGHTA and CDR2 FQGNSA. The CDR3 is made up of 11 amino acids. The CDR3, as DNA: TGTGCCAGCAGCTTAGTCGATGAGCAGTTCTTC. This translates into CASSLVDEQFF. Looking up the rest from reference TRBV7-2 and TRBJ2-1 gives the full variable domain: GAGVSQSPSNKVTEKGKDVELRCDPISGHTALYWYRQSLGQGLEFLIYFQGNSAPDKSGLPSDRFSAERTGGSVSTLTIQRTQQEDSAVYLCASSLVDEQFFGPGTRLTVL.

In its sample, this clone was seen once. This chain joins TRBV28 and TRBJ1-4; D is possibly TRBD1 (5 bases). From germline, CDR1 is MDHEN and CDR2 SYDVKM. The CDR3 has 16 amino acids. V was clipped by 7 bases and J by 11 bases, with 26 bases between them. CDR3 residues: CASTGRSKGRGGKLFF. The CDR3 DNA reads TGTGCCAGCACCGGTCGTTCTAAGGGAAGGGGAGGGAAACTGTTTTTT.

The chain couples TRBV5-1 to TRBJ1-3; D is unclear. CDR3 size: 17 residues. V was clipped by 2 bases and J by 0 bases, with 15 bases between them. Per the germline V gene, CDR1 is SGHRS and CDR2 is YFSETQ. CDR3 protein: CASSLGSSDSSGNTIYF. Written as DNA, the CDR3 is TGCGCCAGCAGCTTAGGGTCCAGCGATAGCTCTGGAAACACCATATATTTT.

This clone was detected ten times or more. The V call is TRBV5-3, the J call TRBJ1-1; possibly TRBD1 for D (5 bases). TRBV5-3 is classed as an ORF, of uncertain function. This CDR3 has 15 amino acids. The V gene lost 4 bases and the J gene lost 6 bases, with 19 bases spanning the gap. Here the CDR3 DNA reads TGTGCCAGAAGCCTGGGGTGGTCCCGGGGGGCTGAAGCTTTCTTT. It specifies CARSLGWSRGAEAFF.

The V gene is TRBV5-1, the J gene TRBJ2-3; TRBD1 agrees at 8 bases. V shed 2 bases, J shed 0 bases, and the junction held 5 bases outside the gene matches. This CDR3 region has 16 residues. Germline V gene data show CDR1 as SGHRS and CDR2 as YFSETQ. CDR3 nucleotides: TGCGCCAGCAGCTTAACGGGACAGGCTAGCACAGATACGCAGTATTTT. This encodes CASSLTGQASTDTQYF.

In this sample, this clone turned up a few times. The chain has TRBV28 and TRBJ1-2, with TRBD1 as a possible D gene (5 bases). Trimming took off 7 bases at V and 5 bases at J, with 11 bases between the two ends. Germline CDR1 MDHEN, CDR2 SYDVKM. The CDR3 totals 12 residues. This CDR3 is CASNRGWYGYTF. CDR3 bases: TGTGCCAGCAATAGGGGTTGGTATGGCTACACCTTC.

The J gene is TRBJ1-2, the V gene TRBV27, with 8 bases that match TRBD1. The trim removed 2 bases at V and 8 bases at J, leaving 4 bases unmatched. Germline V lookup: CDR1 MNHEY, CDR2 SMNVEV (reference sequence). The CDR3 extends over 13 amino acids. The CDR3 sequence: CASSLIGQGGYTF. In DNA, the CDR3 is TGTGCCAGCAGTTTAATAGGACAGGGCGGCTACACCTTC.

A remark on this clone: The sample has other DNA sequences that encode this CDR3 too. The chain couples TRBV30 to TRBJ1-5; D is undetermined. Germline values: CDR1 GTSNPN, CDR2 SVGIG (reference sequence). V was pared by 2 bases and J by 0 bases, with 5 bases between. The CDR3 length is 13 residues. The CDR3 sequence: CAWSPDSNQPQHF. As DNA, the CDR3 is TGTGCCTGGAGTCCCGATAGCAATCAGCCCCAGCATTTT.

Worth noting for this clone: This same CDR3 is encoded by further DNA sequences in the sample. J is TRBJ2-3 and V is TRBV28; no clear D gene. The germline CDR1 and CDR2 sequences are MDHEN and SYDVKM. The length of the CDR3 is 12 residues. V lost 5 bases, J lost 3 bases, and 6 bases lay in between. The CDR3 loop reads CASSPHTDTQYF. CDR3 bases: TGTGCCAGCAGTCCTCATACAGATACGCAGTATTTT.

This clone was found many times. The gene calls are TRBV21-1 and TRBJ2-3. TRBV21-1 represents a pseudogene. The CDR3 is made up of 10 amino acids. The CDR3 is CAGVGDTQYF. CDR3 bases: TGTGCCGGGGTAGGGGATACGCAGTATTTT.